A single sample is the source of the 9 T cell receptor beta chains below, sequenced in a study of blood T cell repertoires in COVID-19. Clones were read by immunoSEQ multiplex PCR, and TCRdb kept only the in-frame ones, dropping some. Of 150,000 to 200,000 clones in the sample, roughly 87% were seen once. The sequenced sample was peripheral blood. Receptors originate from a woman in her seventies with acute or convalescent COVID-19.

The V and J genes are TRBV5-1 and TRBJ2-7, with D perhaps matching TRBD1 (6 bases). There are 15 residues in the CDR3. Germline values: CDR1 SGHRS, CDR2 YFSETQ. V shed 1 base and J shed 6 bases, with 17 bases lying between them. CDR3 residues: CASSLNVGASIEQYF. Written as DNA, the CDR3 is TGCGCCAGCAGCTTGAACGTGGGGGCCTCTATCGAGCAGTACTTC.

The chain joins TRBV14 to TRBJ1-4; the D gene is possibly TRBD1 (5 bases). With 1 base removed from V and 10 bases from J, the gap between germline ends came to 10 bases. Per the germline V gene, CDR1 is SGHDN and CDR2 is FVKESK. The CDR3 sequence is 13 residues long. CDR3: CASSQATVGKLFF. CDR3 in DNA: TGTGCCAGCAGCCAAGCGACAGTCGGAAAACTGTTTTTT.

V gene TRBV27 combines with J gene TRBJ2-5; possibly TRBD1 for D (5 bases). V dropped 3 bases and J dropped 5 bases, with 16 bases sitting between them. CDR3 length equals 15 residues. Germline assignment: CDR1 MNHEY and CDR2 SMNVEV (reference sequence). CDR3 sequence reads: CASSLYPAGIETQYF. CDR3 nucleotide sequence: TGTGCCAGCAGTTTGTACCCCGCAGGGATCGAGACCCAGTACTTC.

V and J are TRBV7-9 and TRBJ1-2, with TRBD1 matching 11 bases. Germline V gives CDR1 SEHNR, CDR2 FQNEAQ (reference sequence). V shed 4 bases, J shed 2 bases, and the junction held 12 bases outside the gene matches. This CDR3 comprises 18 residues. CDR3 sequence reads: CASSSLADRGLRNYGYTF. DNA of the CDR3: TGTGCCAGCAGCTCACTAGCGGACAGGGGGCTTCGGAACTATGGCTACACCTTC.

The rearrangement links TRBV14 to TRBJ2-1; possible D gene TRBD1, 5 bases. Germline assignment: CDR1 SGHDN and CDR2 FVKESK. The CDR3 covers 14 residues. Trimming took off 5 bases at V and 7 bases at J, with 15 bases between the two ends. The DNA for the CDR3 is TGTGCCAGCAGCTCCCGCAGGGCCTGGAATGAGCAGTTCTTC. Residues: CASSSRRAWNEQFF. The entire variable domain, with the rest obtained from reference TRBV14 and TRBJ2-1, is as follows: EAGVTQFPSHSVIEKGQTVTLRCDPISGHDNLYWYRRVMGKEIKFLLHFVKESKQDESGMPNNRFLAERTGGTYSTLKVQPAELEDSGVYFCASSSRRAWNEQFFGPGTRLTVL.

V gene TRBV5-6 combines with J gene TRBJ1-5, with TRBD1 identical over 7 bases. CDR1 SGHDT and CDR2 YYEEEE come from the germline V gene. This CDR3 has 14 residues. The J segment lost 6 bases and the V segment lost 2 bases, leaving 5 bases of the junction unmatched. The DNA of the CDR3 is TGTGCCAGCAGCTTCGGGCAGGGGGGTCAGCCCCAGCATTTT. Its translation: CASSFGQGGQPQHF.

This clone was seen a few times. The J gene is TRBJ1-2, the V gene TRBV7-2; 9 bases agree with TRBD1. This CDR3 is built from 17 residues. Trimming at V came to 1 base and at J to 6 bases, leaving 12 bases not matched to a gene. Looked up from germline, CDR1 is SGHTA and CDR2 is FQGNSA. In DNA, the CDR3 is TGTGCCAGCAGCTTAGGAATGTTACAGGGGGCGCGAGATGGCTACACCTTC. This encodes CASSLGMLQGARDGYTF.

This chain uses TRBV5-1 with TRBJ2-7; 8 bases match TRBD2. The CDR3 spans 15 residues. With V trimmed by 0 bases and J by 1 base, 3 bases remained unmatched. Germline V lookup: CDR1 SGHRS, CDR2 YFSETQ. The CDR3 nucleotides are TGCGCCAGCAGCTTGGCCCTAGCGGGTTCCTACGAGCAGTACTTC. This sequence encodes CASSLALAGSYEQYF.

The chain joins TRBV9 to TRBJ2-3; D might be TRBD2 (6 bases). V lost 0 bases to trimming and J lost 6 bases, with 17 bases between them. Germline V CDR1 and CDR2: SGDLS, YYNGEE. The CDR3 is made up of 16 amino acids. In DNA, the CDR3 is TGTGCCAGCAGCGTAGACGGGTCCTGGGAGGTGGATACGCAGTATTTT. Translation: CASSVDGSWEVDTQYF.